These T cell receptor beta chains were read from a single sample in a study of shared clonotypes between healthy human individuals. This table comes from immunoSEQ multiplex PCR, and its TCRdb copy is limited to in-frame clones, with some not included. The profile shows roughly 640,000 clones, about 74% of them singletons. Specimen: memory CD4+ T cells sorted from blood. The receptor set was obtained from a woman younger than 45 in good health. Both conserved end residues are part of each CDR3. A D gene is named only where the DNA matches it firmly. Only part of the rows carry a size: once, few, many, or a class if the clone is expanded.

CDR3aa: CASSLVGGYTEAFF; CDR3nt: TGTGCCAGCAGCTTAGTCGGGGGCTACACTGAAGCTTTCTTT; d_gene: -; abundance: -; v_gene: TRBV7-9; j_gene: TRBJ1-1
CDR3aa: CASSFSTGALPSTDTQYF; CDR3nt: TGTGCCAGCAGCTTCTCGACAGGGGCCCTTCCTAGCACAGATACGCAGTATTTT; d_gene: TRBD1; abundance: -; v_gene: TRBV5-4; j_gene: TRBJ2-3
CDR3aa: CASSSRSGLSSYNEQFF; CDR3nt: TGTGCCAGCAGTTCCCGTAGCGGGTTGAGCTCCTACAATGAGCAGTTCTTC; d_gene: TRBD2; abundance: once; v_gene: TRBV27; j_gene: TRBJ2-1
CDR3aa: CASSPQREAMYEQYF; CDR3nt: TGTGCCAGCTCCCCTCAGCGGGAGGCAATGTACGAGCAGTACTTC; d_gene: TRBD2; abundance: few; v_gene: TRBV18; j_gene: TRBJ2-7
CDR3aa: CASSLGQFGWYGYTF; CDR3nt: TGTGCCAGCAGTTTAGGCCAATTCGGTTGGTATGGCTACACCTTC; d_gene: -; abundance: -; v_gene: TRBV6-1; j_gene: TRBJ1-2
CDR3aa: CASSQDGYEQYF; CDR3nt: TGTGCCAGCAGTCAAGACGGGTACGAGCAGTACTTC; d_gene: -; abundance: -; v_gene: TRBV28; j_gene: TRBJ2-7
CDR3aa: CASSEQGISNQPQHF; CDR3nt: TGTGCCAGCAGCGAACAGGGTATAAGCAATCAGCCCCAGCATTTT; d_gene: -; abundance: many; v_gene: TRBV6-1; j_gene: TRBJ1-5
CDR3aa: CASSLGLGTGVAGELFF; CDR3nt: TGTGCCAGCAGCTTAGGACTTGGGACAGGGGTCGCCGGGGAGCTGTTTTTT; d_gene: TRBD1; abundance: once; v_gene: TRBV11-3; j_gene: TRBJ2-2
CDR3aa: CASSQDNGRTYGYTF; CDR3nt: TGTGCCAGCAGCCAAGATAACGGAAGAACCTATGGCTACACCTTC; d_gene: -; abundance: -; v_gene: TRBV14; j_gene: TRBJ1-2
CDR3aa: CASQPTSGGYEQYF; CDR3nt: TGCGCCAGTCAACCGACTAGCGGGGGCTACGAGCAGTACTTC; d_gene: TRBD2; abundance: few; v_gene: TRBV5-1; j_gene: TRBJ2-7
CDR3aa: CASRVQGHATEAFF; CDR3nt: TGTGCCAGCAGGGTACAGGGTCACGCCACTGAAGCTTTCTTT; d_gene: -; abundance: -; v_gene: TRBV6-5; j_gene: TRBJ1-1
CDR3aa: CASRKRGQGLYEQYF; CDR3nt: TGTGCCAGCAGGAAGAGGGGACAGGGACTCTACGAGCAGTACTTC; d_gene: TRBD1; abundance: few; v_gene: TRBV6-5; j_gene: TRBJ2-7
CDR3aa: CASSLGLAGAKASYNEQFF; CDR3nt: TGTGCCAGCAGCCTTGGACTAGCGGGAGCTAAAGCGTCCTACAATGAGCAGTTCTTC; d_gene: TRBD2; abundance: -; v_gene: TRBV7-8; j_gene: TRBJ2-1
CDR3aa: CASSQEYIPGQLTYNEQFF; CDR3nt: TGCGCCAGCAGCCAAGAATACATACCGGGACAGTTAACCTACAATGAGCAGTTCTTC; d_gene: TRBD1; abundance: -; v_gene: TRBV4-1; j_gene: TRBJ2-1
CDR3aa: CASSSILTLATNEKLFF; CDR3nt: TGTGCCAGCAGCTCAATCCTAACCCTAGCAACTAATGAAAAACTGTTTTTT; d_gene: -; abundance: many; v_gene: TRBV7-9; j_gene: TRBJ1-4
CDR3aa: CASTPGTGVAETQYF; CDR3nt: TGTGCCAGCACCCCAGGGACAGGGGTGGCGGAGACCCAGTACTTC; d_gene: TRBD1; abundance: -; v_gene: TRBV7-9; j_gene: TRBJ2-5
CDR3aa: CASSLAREFHEQYF; CDR3nt: TGTGCCAGCAGCTTAGCCCGGGAGTTCCACGAGCAGTACTTC; d_gene: -; abundance: -; v_gene: TRBV7-9; j_gene: TRBJ2-7
CDR3aa: CASSGRPQGGNGYTF; CDR3nt: TGTGCCAGCAGTGGCCGACCCCAGGGGGGGAATGGCTACACCTTC; d_gene: TRBD1; abundance: -; v_gene: TRBV2; j_gene: TRBJ1-2
CDR3aa: CASSWDRRRSGNTIYF; CDR3nt: TGTGCCAGCAGTTGGGACAGGCGGCGCTCTGGAAACACCATATATTTT; d_gene: TRBD1; abundance: -; v_gene: TRBV28; j_gene: TRBJ1-3
CDR3aa: CASSLVVSSGRVPEQFF; CDR3nt: TGCGCCAGCAGCTTGGTTGTAAGTAGCGGGAGGGTCCCTGAGCAGTTCTTC; d_gene: TRBD2; abundance: -; v_gene: TRBV5-1; j_gene: TRBJ2-1
CDR3aa: CASSTGAISNQPQHF; CDR3nt: TGTGCCAGCAGTACAGGGGCTATCAGCAATCAGCCCCAGCATTTT; d_gene: TRBD1; abundance: -; v_gene: TRBV19; j_gene: TRBJ1-5
CDR3aa: CASSGLAPHATQETQYF; CDR3nt: TGTGCCAGCAGTGGTCTAGCGCCTCACGCGACCCAAGAGACCCAGTACTTC; d_gene: -; abundance: -; v_gene: TRBV2; j_gene: TRBJ2-5
CDR3aa: CASSPRTQPDTQYF; CDR3nt: TGTGCCAGCAGTCCCCGGACCCAACCAGATACGCAGTATTTT; d_gene: -; abundance: once; v_gene: TRBV27; j_gene: TRBJ2-3
CDR3aa: CASSLDSEQFF; CDR3nt: TGTGCCAGCAGCTTGGACTCGGAGCAGTTCTTC; d_gene: -; abundance: -; v_gene: TRBV5-5; j_gene: TRBJ2-1
CDR3aa: CAMRTDGEYEQYF; CDR3nt: TGTGCCATGCGGACTGACGGAGAGTACGAGCAGTACTTC; d_gene: -; abundance: -; v_gene: TRBV10-3; j_gene: TRBJ2-7
CDR3aa: CASSFWRGENYEQYF; CDR3nt: TGTGCCAGCAGCTTTTGGCGGGGGGAGAACTACGAGCAGTACTTC; d_gene: TRBD2; abundance: -; v_gene: TRBV13; j_gene: TRBJ2-7